Listed below are T cell receptor beta chains from one sample, sequenced in a study of post-analysis software for immune sequencing data. MiXCR was run by TCRdb on the PCR reads, yielding one entry per CDR3 protein. This table has around 440,000 distinct CDR3 sequences, roughly 45% appearing once. The sequencing sample was made of blood. The source of these receptors is a girl aged 5-17 years with multiple sclerosis. Each CDR3 is given with its conserved first and last residue. Each record gives: V gene, D gene, J gene, clone size, CDR3 protein. A D gene is named only where the DNA matches it firmly. For some rows the clone size is stated as once, few or many, or as a class when expanded; others skip it.

v_call: TRBV7-2; d_call: TRBD2; j_call: TRBJ2-1; clone_size: .; cdr3_aa: CASSRGASGRRLGGEQFF
v_call: TRBV27; d_call: .; j_call: TRBJ2-7; clone_size: few; cdr3_aa: CASSLESGSYEQYF
v_call: TRBV20-1; d_call: .; j_call: TRBJ1-2; clone_size: few; cdr3_aa: CSARLGGGYGYTF
v_call: TRBV4-2; d_call: TRBD2; j_call: TRBJ2-1; clone_size: .; cdr3_aa: CASSQEKISGRSSYNEQFF
v_call: TRBV28; d_call: TRBD2; j_call: TRBJ2-3; clone_size: .; cdr3_aa: CASSSMTSSTDTQYF
v_call: TRBV10-3; d_call: .; j_call: TRBJ2-1; clone_size: .; cdr3_aa: CAISESTGGIPGEQFF
v_call: TRBV20-1; d_call: TRBD2; j_call: TRBJ2-7; clone_size: .; cdr3_aa: CSAQKREPGHEQYF
v_call: TRBV20-1; d_call: TRBD2; j_call: TRBJ2-3; clone_size: few; cdr3_aa: CSARLLAGEVGDTQYF
v_call: TRBV6-1; d_call: .; j_call: .; clone_size: .; cdr3_aa: CASRKISGRDYEQYF
v_call: TRBV7-2; d_call: TRBD1; j_call: TRBJ2-7; clone_size: .; cdr3_aa: CASSFGRDSSYEQYF
v_call: TRBV20-1; d_call: TRBD2; j_call: TRBJ2-7; clone_size: few; cdr3_aa: CSAETSGKGSYEQYF
v_call: TRBV6-1; d_call: TRBD2; j_call: TRBJ2-3; clone_size: few; cdr3_aa: CASSDGLAGITDTQYF
v_call: TRBV20-1; d_call: .; j_call: TRBJ2-3; clone_size: .; cdr3_aa: CSTKVRDTQYF
v_call: TRBV4-1; d_call: TRBD1; j_call: TRBJ1-2; clone_size: few; cdr3_aa: CASSQEEQGAGYTF
v_call: TRBV9; d_call: TRBD2; j_call: TRBJ2-7; clone_size: .; cdr3_aa: CASSAFGGLANYEQYF
v_call: TRBV4-2; d_call: TRBD2; j_call: TRBJ2-1; clone_size: few; cdr3_aa: CASSPGLAEMNEQFF
v_call: TRBV7-2; d_call: .; j_call: TRBJ1-5; clone_size: .; cdr3_aa: CASSPHPPKQGLVGNQPQHF
v_call: TRBV12-3/TRBV12-4; d_call: .; j_call: TRBJ2-7; clone_size: .; cdr3_aa: CASSNYLPYEQYF
v_call: TRBV5-1; d_call: .; j_call: TRBJ2-7; clone_size: .; cdr3_aa: CASSRSLLVGVDSYEQYF
v_call: TRBV29-1; d_call: TRBD2; j_call: TRBJ2-1; clone_size: few; cdr3_aa: CSSVEIAGYNEQFF
v_call: TRBV4-1; d_call: .; j_call: TRBJ1-3; clone_size: .; cdr3_aa: CASSQEDRQMTGNTIYF
v_call: TRBV20-1; d_call: TRBD2; j_call: TRBJ2-7; clone_size: few; cdr3_aa: CSAPIAGPRNYEQYF
v_call: TRBV7-9; d_call: .; j_call: TRBJ2-5; clone_size: few; cdr3_aa: CASSFRRTGEQYF
v_call: TRBV20-1; d_call: TRBD2; j_call: TRBJ2-3; clone_size: .; cdr3_aa: CSARNGGGAQDTQYF
v_call: TRBV4-1; d_call: TRBD2; j_call: TRBJ2-5; clone_size: .; cdr3_aa: CASSQGSGNLQETQYF
v_call: TRBV10-3; d_call: .; j_call: TRBJ1-4; clone_size: .; cdr3_aa: CAISDPGGNEKLFF
v_call: TRBV29-1; d_call: .; j_call: TRBJ2-5; clone_size: .; cdr3_aa: CSVEGWGETQYF
v_call: TRBV7-9; d_call: TRBD1; j_call: .; clone_size: .; cdr3_aa: CASTHMPGQGPTGGYEQYF
v_call: TRBV20-1; d_call: TRBD1; j_call: TRBJ1-5; clone_size: .; cdr3_aa: CSARRQGAAQPQHF
v_call: TRBV27; d_call: TRBD1; j_call: TRBJ1-2; clone_size: few; cdr3_aa: CASSFPGTGENGYTF
v_call: TRBV6-2/TRBV6-3; d_call: .; j_call: TRBJ2-1; clone_size: .; cdr3_aa: CASGQKPGLTWGDEQFF
v_call: TRBV6-6; d_call: .; j_call: TRBJ2-7; clone_size: .; cdr3_aa: CASSLRTAMSSYEQYF
v_call: TRBV3-1; d_call: TRBD2; j_call: .; clone_size: .; cdr3_aa: CASSQDKPSGRSLETQYF
v_call: TRBV6-5; d_call: .; j_call: TRBJ2-7; clone_size: few; cdr3_aa: CASQRTDYEQYF
v_call: TRBV6-5; d_call: TRBD2; j_call: TRBJ2-1; clone_size: .; cdr3_aa: CASSRRGTSGEGKQFF
v_call: TRBV12-3/TRBV12-4; d_call: .; j_call: TRBJ2-2; clone_size: .; cdr3_aa: CASSFRDPVGTGELFF
v_call: TRBV12-3/TRBV12-4; d_call: TRBD1; j_call: TRBJ1-2; clone_size: .; cdr3_aa: CASSVGQNYGYTF
v_call: TRBV20-1; d_call: .; j_call: .; clone_size: few; cdr3_aa: CSAREGSSSKRNEQYF
v_call: TRBV12-3/TRBV12-4; d_call: .; j_call: TRBJ2-5; clone_size: few; cdr3_aa: CASRGSGKTQYF
v_call: TRBV5-1; d_call: .; j_call: TRBJ2-3; clone_size: .; cdr3_aa: CAGSLAGTAGLNTQYF
v_call: TRBV28; d_call: .; j_call: TRBJ1-2; clone_size: .; cdr3_aa: CASSLTGSPNYGYTF
v_call: TRBV7-9; d_call: TRBD1; j_call: TRBJ2-1; clone_size: few; cdr3_aa: CASSSRQGAGDEQFF
v_call: TRBV5-1; d_call: .; j_call: TRBJ2-7; clone_size: .; cdr3_aa: CASSLGVTNYEQYF
v_call: TRBV7-8; d_call: .; j_call: TRBJ1-1; clone_size: .; cdr3_aa: CASSFSPGNTEAFF
v_call: TRBV11-2; d_call: TRBD1; j_call: TRBJ1-1; clone_size: few; cdr3_aa: CASSITQGAEAFF
v_call: TRBV6-2/TRBV6-3; d_call: .; j_call: TRBJ2-1; clone_size: few; cdr3_aa: CASSYSQGGLYNEQFF
v_call: TRBV20-1; d_call: .; j_call: TRBJ2-4; clone_size: few; cdr3_aa: CSARSDAKNIQYF
v_call: TRBV15; d_call: .; j_call: TRBJ2-1; clone_size: few; cdr3_aa: CATSHLRDGGNEQFF
v_call: TRBV10-3; d_call: .; j_call: TRBJ2-3; clone_size: .; cdr3_aa: CAISEWAGASTDTQYF
v_call: TRBV5-1; d_call: TRBD2; j_call: TRBJ2-1; clone_size: few; cdr3_aa: CASSPGLARSYNEQFF
v_call: TRBV10-3; d_call: .; j_call: TRBJ2-3; clone_size: few; cdr3_aa: CAIKSGAGRDTQYF